The clone carrying this TCR beta chain was detected ten times or more. The target antigen is unknown. Cells are PBMCs isolated from around 9.4 ml of fresh blood. RNA transcripts were the template for amplifying TCR beta CDR3 regions. Primed by the HTBI set, a first-round RT-PCR was run on the TCR CDR3. TCRdb re-analysed the multiplex PCR reads in MiXCR, keeping a single row per CDR3 protein. This sample has some 620,000 distinct CDR3 sequences, with around 15% found just once. From germline, CDR1 is GTSNPN and CDR2 SVGIG (reference sequence). The V end lost 2 bases, the J end lost 7 bases, and 12 bases lay between the germline ends. The CDR3 runs to 13 residues. The data were obtained in a study of T cells in Graves' hyperthyroidism and ophthalmopathy. Study-wide results and limits: A 13 V-J model separated ophthalmopathy from stable hyperthyroidism. Most clonotypes expanded in thyroid above 0.001 were likewise present in blood.

This TCR derives from a woman aged 25 to 45 with Graves' hyperthyroidism. The sample comprised blood. The chain links TRBV30 to TRBJ1-5; D is unresolved. The CDR3 is CAWSNPGRQPQHF. CDR3 nucleotides: TGTGCCTGGAGTAACCCGGGGAGGCAGCCCCAGCATTTT.